The 5 T cell receptor beta chains presented below share a single source sample, sequenced in a study of patients and donors after allogeneic stem cell transplantation. MiXCR, run by TCRdb on the RT-PCR reads, gives a single entry per CDR3 protein. This repertoire shows about 230,000 distinct CDR3 sequences, over 12% found once; its top ten account for roughly 11%. The sequencing input was blood, either unsorted or a sorted T cell fraction (not recorded which). All receptors come from a human donor who was either an allogeneic HSCT recipient or a stem cell or donor lymphocyte infusion donor (not recorded which). It is not recorded whose cells these are; they may come from a transplant donor.

This clonotype was detected only once. The chain combines TRBV11-2 with TRBJ2-7; D gene uncertain. V lost 3 bases and J lost 2, with 11 bases in between. The CDR3 totals 14 residues. Germline CDR1 is SGHAT and CDR2 is FQNNGV. CDR3 nucleotides: TGTGCCAGCAGCTTGGGCCACCAAACCTACGAGCAGTACTTC. It codes for CASSLGHQTYEQYF.

This clonotype was seen only a few times. The V call is TRBV10-3, the J call TRBJ2-6; no definite D call. The CDR3 totals 18 residues. The germline V gene has CDR1 ENHRY and CDR2 SYGVKD. The V and J ends lost 8 bases and 0 bases respectively, with 20 bases between them. The CDR3 region has the DNA TGTGCCATCTCTCCCATAAGAGACCGGTCCTCTGGGGCCAACGTCCTGACTTTC. As protein: CAISPIRDRSSGANVLTF.

The CDR3 nucleotides are TGTGCCAGCAGCTTAATAAGGGGAGGGAACACTGAAGCTTTCTTT. This sequence encodes CASSLIRGGNTEAFF. V is TRBV11-2 and J is TRBJ1-1; D is perhaps TRBD1 (5 bases). The CDR3 length is 15 residues. V was shortened by 2 bases and J by 1 base, with 11 bases between the two germline ends. Per the germline V gene, CDR1 is SGHAT and CDR2 is FQNNGV.

This clonotype was seen just once. The CDR3 DNA reads as TGTGCCAGCAGCCCCATGGTTGGGAGCTCCTACAATGAGCAGTTCTTC. This translates into CASSPMVGSSYNEQFF. The chain carries TRBV7-2 and TRBJ2-1, with D perhaps matching TRBD2 (5 bases). Germline V lookup: CDR1 SGHTA, CDR2 FQGNSA. Trimming removed 5 bases from V and 0 bases from J, with 14 bases in between. There are 16 residues in the CDR3.

This clonotype was counted at least ten times. The V and J genes are TRBV6-5 and TRBJ1-2; a weak D match, TRBD1 (6 bases). The germline CDR1 and CDR2 sequences are MNHEY and SVGAGI. The CDR3 has 15 amino acids. V was shortened by 0 bases and J by 2 bases, with 10 bases between the two germline ends. DNA for the CDR3: TGTGCCAGCAGTTACTCGGCAGGGGCGAACTATGGCTACACCTTC. This translates into CASSYSAGANYGYTF.